The rows below give T cell receptor beta chains drawn from one sample of a study of blood T cell repertoires in COVID-19. The protocol was immunoSEQ multiplex PCR, while the TCRdb copy is restricted to in-frame clones and leaves out a portion. The top ten clones hold roughly 20% of a sample with approximately 61,000 clones, roughly 88% of them seen once. The sequencing sample was made of peripheral blood. Source of these receptors: an elderly woman with active COVID-19. Both conserved end residues are part of each CDR3. The D gene is left open where the match is weak. Only part of the rows carry a size: once, few, many, or a class if the clone is expanded.

size	D	V	J	CDR3	DNA
-	TRBD2	TRBV7-3	TRBJ2-1	CASSSGGSGGSYNEQFF	TGTGCCAGCAGCTCGGGAGGGAGCGGGGGCTCCTACAATGAGCAGTTCTTC
once	TRBD2	TRBV5-1	TRBJ2-7	CASSLLGGGSYEQYF	TGCGCCAGCAGCCTCCTCGGCGGGGGGTCCTACGAGCAGTACTTC
-	-	TRBV7-9	TRBJ1-2	CASSPQAGGYGYTF	TGTGCCAGCAGCCCCCAGGCTGGGGGGTATGGCTACACCTTC
-	TRBD2	TRBV28	TRBJ2-2	CASSSIASGGTGELFF	TGTGCCAGCAGTTCGATAGCTAGCGGGGGCACCGGGGAGCTGTTTTTT
-	-	TRBV4-2	TRBJ2-7	CASSQEVRGAYEQYF	TGTGCCAGCAGCCAAGAGGTCAGGGGAGCCTACGAGCAGTACTTC
few	-	TRBV7-8	TRBJ2-2	CASSFGQQNTGELFF	TGTGCCAGCAGCTTCGGACAGCAGAACACCGGGGAGCTGTTTTTT
few	TRBD2	TRBV7-8	TRBJ2-3	CASCFGGGGTDTQYF	TGTGCCAGCTGCTTCGGGGGGGGCGGGACAGATACGCAGTATTTT
-	TRBD2	TRBV9	TRBJ2-5	CASSVDSGGGETQYF	TGTGCCAGCAGCGTAGACAGCGGGGGGGGAGAGACCCAGTACTTC
-	-	TRBV14	TRBJ1-1	CASSQDMNTEAFF	TGTGCCAGCAGCCAAGACATGAACACTGAAGCTTTCTTT
-	TRBD2	TRBV6-6	TRBJ2-2	CASIFGGNAGELFF	TGTGCCAGCATTTTCGGGGGGAACGCCGGGGAGCTGTTTTTT
many	-	TRBV6-5	TRBJ2-7	CASRRAGPYEQYF	TGTGCCAGCAGAAGAGCGGGCCCCTACGAGCAGTACTTC
-	TRBD2	TRBV2	TRBJ2-6	CASRMGGSGANVLTF	TGTGCCAGCAGGATGGGGGGGTCTGGGGCCAACGTCCTGACTTTC
many	TRBD2	TRBV7-2	TRBJ2-3	CASSLATSSGNTQYF	TGTGCCAGCAGCTTAGCGACTAGCTCTGGGAATACGCAGTATTTT
few	-	TRBV5-1	TRBJ2-7	CASSLDQFSYEQYF	TGCGCCAGCAGCTTGGACCAGTTCTCCTACGAGCAGTACTTC
few	TRBD2	TRBV5-4	TRBJ2-7	CASSLAGGSREQYF	TGTGCCAGCAGCCTAGCGGGGGGCTCGCGCGAGCAGTACTTC
few	-	TRBV6-2/TRBV6-3	TRBJ2-5	CASSYSRGGDQETQYF	TGTGCCAGCAGTTACTCACGCGGCGGGGACCAAGAGACCCAGTACTTC
-	-	TRBV30	TRBJ2-6	CAWSVGAAGANVLTF	TGTGCCTGGAGTGTTGGGGCAGCTGGGGCCAACGTCCTGACTTTC
many	-	TRBV12-3/TRBV12-4	TRBJ1-6	CASSFSGNSPLHF	TGTGCCAGCAGTTTTTCGGGGAATTCACCCCTCCACTTT
-	TRBD1	TRBV5-5	TRBJ1-4	CASSPDGQGYEKLFF	TGTGCCAGCAGCCCCGACGGACAGGGTTATGAAAAACTGTTTTTT
-	-	TRBV5-1	TRBJ2-7	CASSGATSSYEQYF	TGCGCCAGCAGCGGGGCAACGTCCTCCTACGAGCAGTACTTC
once	-	TRBV2	TRBJ2-7	CASRGDTFYEQYF	TGTGCCAGCAGAGGGGACACTTTCTACGAGCAGTACTTC
-	-	TRBV11-2	TRBJ2-7	CASSPIDGSSYEQYF	TGTGCCAGCAGCCCTATCGATGGGAGCTCCTACGAGCAGTACTTC
-	TRBD1	TRBV24-1	TRBJ2-3	CATSAPYGAGGPDTQYF	TGTGCCACCAGTGCCCCTTATGGGGCAGGGGGCCCAGATACGCAGTATTTT
-	-	TRBV12-3/TRBV12-4	TRBJ1-2	CASSLRGGGYTF	TGTGCCAGCAGTTTAAGGGGGGGAGGCTACACCTTC
-	TRBD1	TRBV7-2	TRBJ2-7	CASSSRTGKYEQYF	TGTGCCAGCAGCTCCCGGACAGGGAAGTACGAGCAGTACTTC
-	TRBD1	TRBV13	TRBJ2-7	CASSRQGLTYEQYF	TGTGCCAGCAGCCGACAGGGGTTAACCTACGAGCAGTACTTC